These 18 T cell receptor beta chains came from one sample sequenced in a study of CD8 T cells in Susac syndrome. A quantity of roughly 0.5 to 1 ug RNA underwent reverse transcription using random hexamers. From the immunoSEQ multiplex PCR reads, TCRdb called clonotypes with MiXCR, one entry per CDR3 protein. The table has about 200,000 distinct CDR3 sequences, 85% to 95% seen once. Sequences were obtained from CD4+ T cells from PBMCs. These receptors all come from a human donor in good health.

The gene calls are TRBV20-1 and TRBJ1-1; 10 nucleotides match TRBD1. Germline V gene data show CDR1 as DFQATT and CDR2 as SNEGSKA (reference sequence). The CDR3 contains 16 residues. With 3 bases clipped from V and 3 bases from J, the junction kept 10 bases outside the gene matches. The CDR3 here is CSASPTIGQGDTEAFF. DNA for the CDR3: TGCAGTGCTAGCCCAACTATAGGACAGGGGGACACTGAAGCTTTCTTT.

The J gene is TRBJ2-4, the V gene TRBV6-6, with no clear D. Germline loops: CDR1 MNHNY, CDR2 SVGAGI (reference sequence). This CDR3 has 14 amino acids. V lost 5 bases and J lost 2, with 10 bases in between. CDR3 sequence (DNA): TGTGCCAGCAGTCAAGGTGGTTCCAAAAACATTCAGTACTTC. Translating gives CASSQGGSKNIQYF.

The J gene is TRBJ1-4, the V gene TRBV12-3 or TRBV12-4; D unresolved. The CDR3 has 11 amino acids. V lost 2 bases to trimming and J lost 12 bases, with 7 bases between them. CDR3 region: CASSLTLQLFF. The CDR3 bases are TGTGCCAGCAGTTTAACCCTACAACTGTTTTTT.

CDR3 bases: TGTGCCAGCAGCTTAGCTGTGAGGGCAGACAACCTAGACAATGAGCAGTTCTTC. Encoded protein: CASSLAVRADNLDNEQFF. V is TRBV7-9 and J is TRBJ2-1, with D possibly TRBD2 on 5 matching bases. The CDR3 spans 18 residues. Deletions cut 0 bases from V and 5 bases from J, with 20 bases between. In germline, CDR1 is SEHNR, CDR2 FQNEAQ (reference sequence).

CDR3 bases: TGTGCCACTAGGAGTGCGGTCTACGAGCAGTACTTC. As protein: CATRSAVYEQYF. The chain combines TRBV6-5 with TRBJ2-7; D is unclear. Per germline, CDR1 MNHEY and CDR2 SVGAGI. V lost 10 bases to trimming and J lost 3 bases, with 13 bases between them. This CDR3 contains 12 residues.

In DNA, the CDR3 is TGTGCCACCAGCAGAGCGGAAGCTAACTATGGCTACACCTTC. It specifies CATSRAEANYGYTF. The V call is TRBV15, the J call TRBJ1-2; D is unclear. V dropped 1 base and J dropped 0 bases, with 6 bases sitting between them. CDR3 size: 14 residues. Per the germline V gene, CDR1 is LNHNV and CDR2 is YYDKDF (reference sequence).

The V and J genes are TRBV20-1 and TRBJ2-1; perhaps TRBD2 as D (6 bases). Germline CDR1 and CDR2: DFQATT and SNEGSKA (reference sequence). Trimming pared 6 bases from V and 2 bases from J, leaving 17 bases between. The CDR3 spans 15 residues. For the CDR3, the DNA is TGCAGTGCCGGGACTGGATCTAGTCCCTACAATGAGCAGTTCTTC. Protein: CSAGTGSSPYNEQFF.

J is TRBJ2-7 and V is TRBV20-1; TRBD2 is a possible D gene (7 bases). Germline CDR1 DFQATT, CDR2 SNEGSKA (reference sequence). The CDR3 loop spans 12 amino acids. Trimming took off 4 bases at V and 3 bases at J, with 10 bases between the two ends. This CDR3 reads CSATGGRYEQYF. The CDR3 region has the DNA TGCAGTGCTACCGGGGGGCGCTACGAGCAGTACTTC.

This chain uses TRBV9 with TRBJ2-3; D not certain. In germline, CDR1 is SGDLS, CDR2 YYNGEE. V was shortened by 0 bases and J by 4 bases, with 9 bases between the two germline ends. The CDR3 is made up of 14 amino acids. The CDR3 region is CASSVGPAPDTQYF. As DNA, the CDR3 is TGTGCCAGCAGCGTAGGTCCAGCCCCAGATACGCAGTATTTT.

J is TRBJ2-7 and V is TRBV6-2 or TRBV6-3; D uncertain. Germline V gene lookup returns CDR1 MNHEY and CDR2 SVGEGT. The ends were cut back, 5 bases at V and 11 bases at J, with 16 bases in the middle. The CDR3 length is 12 residues. The CDR3 sequence is CASSQPSNVEYF. The CDR3 DNA is TGTGCCAGCAGTCAGCCCTCTAACGTCGAGTACTTC.

For this clonotype: An end of the junction does not agree with germline; a read error may underlie this. This rearrangement joins TRBV29-1 to TRBJ1-5; TRBD1 agrees at 8 bases. The CDR3 consists of 12 residues. Germline assignment: CDR1 SQVTM and CDR2 ANQGSEA. Here the CDR3 DNA reads TGCAGCGTGGGGGGACAGGATCACCCCCAGCATTTT. Its translation: CSVGGQDHPQHF.

The V call is TRBV28, the J call TRBJ2-7, with a weak D call TRBD1 (5 bases). Germline values: CDR1 MDHEN, CDR2 SYDVKM. Trimming pared 1 base from V and 3 bases from J, leaving 7 bases between. The CDR3 runs to 13 residues. This chain's CDR3 is CASSLSGFYEQYV. Written as DNA, the CDR3 is TGTGCCAGCAGTTTATCAGGGTTCTACGAGCAGTACGTC.

This clonotype was recorded only once. The chain couples TRBV6-2 or TRBV6-3 to TRBJ2-1, with a possible D match to TRBD2 (5 bases). The CDR3 is made up of 17 amino acids. The germline V and J ends were trimmed by 0 bases and 0 bases, with 12 bases remaining between them. Germline CDR1 reads MNHEY; CDR2 reads SVGEGT. The CDR3 bases are TGTGCCAGCAGTTACTCGAGGGCTACCCTCTCCTACAATGAGCAGTTCTTC. This encodes CASSYSRATLSYNEQFF.

The rearrangement links TRBV9 to TRBJ2-1; 8 nucleotides agree with TRBD2. Trimming removed 0 bases from V and 7 bases from J; junction bases left unmatched: 6. CDR3 length: 15 amino acids. From germline, CDR1 is SGDLS and CDR2 YYNGEE. CDR3 protein: CASSVGREGRNEQFF. CDR3 coding DNA: TGTGCCAGCAGCGTAGGACGGGAGGGCCGGAATGAGCAGTTCTTC.

The chain links TRBV29-1 to TRBJ2-2, with 10 bases fitting TRBD2. The CDR3 extends over 15 amino acids. V dropped 6 bases and J dropped 6; count of bases not matched to a gene: 10. Germline lookup yields CDR1 SQVTM and CDR2 ANQGSEA. CDR3 sequence: CSVAPGTSVPGELFF. The CDR3 nucleotides read TGCAGCGTAGCCCCAGGGACTAGCGTGCCCGGGGAGCTGTTTTTT.

V and J are TRBV15 and TRBJ1-2; 8 nucleotides agree with TRBD1. The CDR3 consists of 15 residues. V dropped 0 bases and J dropped 8; count of bases not matched to a gene: 8. Germline CDR1 is LNHNV and CDR2 is YYDKDF (reference sequence). CDR3 DNA: TGTGCCACCAGCAGAGATAGGGACAGGCGGTTGGGCTACACCTTC. Protein sequence: CATSRDRDRRLGYTF.

The gene calls are TRBV29-1 and TRBJ2-1; D is tentatively TRBD1 or TRBD2 (6 bases each). The length of the CDR3 is 12 residues. Trimming shortened V by 6 bases and J by 10 bases, and 16 bases separated the two germline ends. Germline lookup yields CDR1 SQVTM and CDR2 ANQGSEA. CDR3 region: CSVGRGGNEQFF. The CDR3, as DNA: TGCAGCGTCGGAAGAGGGGGGAACGAGCAGTTCTTC.

This sequence joins TRBV5-1 and TRBJ2-5; 7 bases are shared with TRBD1. Trimming removed 0 bases from V and 1 base from J; junction bases left unmatched: 3. This CDR3 spans 15 amino acids. Per the germline V gene, CDR1 is SGHRS and CDR2 is YFSETQ. In nucleotides, the CDR3 is TGCGCCAGCAGCTTGGCAGGGGACAGCCAAGAGACCCAGTACTTC. Translating it yields CASSLAGDSQETQYF.